These 7 T cell receptor beta chains were sequenced from one sample in a study of T cell clones after liver transplantation. The data were produced by immunoSEQ multiplex PCR, yet TCRdb's version contains in-frame clones alone and is incomplete. Among 40,000 to 55,000 clones, 70% to 90% were seen once, and the ten largest hold almost 2.5%. The starting material was CD4+ T cells from blood, obtained 24 months after liver transplant. Receptor source: a human patient who received a liver transplant. Some T cells may have come from the graft donor.

The chain uses TRBV11-2 and TRBJ1-5; a weak D match, TRBD1 (6 bases). Trimming shortened V by 5 bases and J by 6 bases, and 11 bases separated the two germline ends. Looked up from germline, CDR1 is SGHAT and CDR2 is FQNNGV. This CDR3 comprises 13 residues. CDR3 protein: CASSEDRIQPQHF. Written as DNA, the CDR3 is TGTGCCAGCAGCGAGGACAGAATTCAGCCCCAGCATTTT.

This clone was seen once. The V call is TRBV7-3, the J call TRBJ2-4; D possibly corresponds to TRBD2 (6 bases). CDR1 is SGHTA, CDR2 FQGTGA, per germline. The CDR3 consists of 14 residues. Trimming left V 8 bases short and J 0 bases short, with 11 bases between. CDR3 bases: TGTGCCAGCTCCCGACTAGAAGCCAAAAACATTCAGTACTTC. Translated: CASSRLEAKNIQYF.

This clone was seen once. The chain carries TRBV5-1 and TRBJ2-7; the match to TRBD1 covers 7 bases. The germline CDR1 and CDR2 sequences are SGHRS and YFSETQ. This CDR3 spans 15 amino acids. The V segment lost 4 bases and the J segment 0 bases; nucleotides outside the gene matches: 7. In nucleotides, the CDR3 is TGCGCCAGCAGCCCCACCGGACAGGTCTCCTACGAGCAGTACTTC. Translating it yields CASSPTGQVSYEQYF.

This chain joins TRBV29-1 and TRBJ2-5; no clear D gene. V shed 3 bases and J shed 2 bases, with 10 bases lying between them. The germline V gene has CDR1 SQVTM and CDR2 ANQGSEA. This CDR3 spans 13 amino acids. The CDR3 protein is CSVEKAVQETQYF. In DNA form, the CDR3 reads TGCAGCGTTGAGAAGGCAGTTCAAGAGACCCAGTACTTC.

CDR3 DNA: TGTGCCAGCAGGAGACAGTTCGCGGCTTCCTACAATGAGCAGTTCTTC. Translation gives CASRRQFAASYNEQFF. This sequence joins TRBV27 and TRBJ2-1, with D perhaps matching TRBD1 (5 bases). CDR1 is MNHEY and CDR2 is SMNVEV in the germline V gene (reference sequence). This CDR3 has 16 amino acids. Trimming stripped 6 bases from V and 1 base from J, with 16 bases between.

The chain combines TRBV6-4 with TRBJ2-2; 10 bases align to TRBD2. The germline gives CDR1 MRHNA, CDR2 SNTAGT. Trimming took 2 bases from V and 2 from J; bases not matched to a gene: 8. The CDR3 is 18 amino acids. This CDR3 reads CASSDSFLAGGNTGELFF. DNA for the CDR3: TGTGCCAGCAGTGACAGCTTTTTAGCGGGAGGAAACACCGGGGAGCTGTTTTTT.

The chain links TRBV28 to TRBJ2-7, with D unclear. CDR1 MDHEN and CDR2 SYDVKM come from the germline V gene. Trimming left V 4 bases short and J 1 base short, with 11 bases between. This CDR3 spans 14 amino acids. The CDR3 sequence: CASSSNAESYEQYF. DNA for the CDR3: TGTGCCAGCAGTTCTAACGCGGAGTCCTACGAGCAGTACTTC.